There are a few counts of the clone carrying this T cell receptor beta chain. Its cognate antigen is unknown. The data belong to a study of T-cell memory formation after mild COVID-19. Researchers used 5'RACE with constant-segment primers to make TCR alpha and TCR beta cDNA libraries that carry sample barcodes and UMIs. TCRdb called the 5' RACE reads again in MiXCR, with one record for every CDR3 protein. The sample lists fewer than 700,000 distinct CDR3 sequences, about 20% occurring once. Trimming took 4 bases from V and 5 from J; bases not matched to a gene: 3. Germline CDR1 and CDR2: SGHNT and YYREEE (reference sequence). This CDR3 comprises 15 residues. Findings and caveats of the study: Clones that shrank (day 15 to 85) were balanced CD4/CD8, whereas later expanders leaned CD4+.

The receptor comes from an adult woman who had mild COVID-19 (a few samples of this study predate the infection). Cell type and time point are not known. Sequenced material: PBMCs or a T cell subset sorted from them (not recorded which). This chain links TRBV5-4 with TRBJ2-1, with TRBD2 identical over 13 bases. The CDR3 sequence is CASSQGLAGHNEQFF. The DNA of the CDR3 is TGTGCCAGCAGCCAGGGACTAGCGGGACACAATGAGCAGTTCTTC.